The sequence of this T cell receptor (beta chain) was determined in a study of neurological immune-mediated disorders. This clonotype was recorded at least ten times. This CDR3 has 15 residues. The germline V gene encodes CDR1 ENHRY and CDR2 SYGVKD. Trimming removed 4 bases from V and 5 bases from J, with 18 bases in between. TCRdb re-analysed the 5' RACE reads in MiXCR, keeping a single row per CDR3 protein. The table lists tens of thousands of distinct CDR3 sequences, roughly 2.6% of them singletons, with more than 0.95% in the top ten. The clonotype comes from a woman younger than 45 with multiple sclerosis. The sequenced sample consisted of PBMCs. This rearrangement joins TRBV10-3 to TRBJ2-7; no firm D call. The CDR3 nucleotides are TGTGCCATCAGTGGCTCCCTTCCCGAAGCAAACGAGCAGTACTTC. Translating it yields CAISGSLPEANEQYF.